The text below deals with one T cell receptor beta chain. The antigen remains unidentified. These data belong to a study of siplizumab effects on memory and regulatory T cells. Findings of the study overall: Alloreactive sequences traceable to unstimulated CD4+ memory cells declined significantly under siplizumab. Naive T cells were seen as more diverse than memory cells and as major alloresponse contributors. Mapping to unstimulated subsets was achieved for only a minor fraction of alloreactive clones.

V shed 7 bases and J shed 10 bases, with 19 bases lying between them. CDR1 and CDR2 from the germline V gene are SEHNR and FQNEAQ (reference sequence). The CDR3 spans 13 residues. Each sample had around 99,000 TCR templates assayed. The data were produced by immunoSEQ multiplex PCR, yet TCRdb's version contains in-frame clones alone and is incomplete. The sample records over 85,000 clones, 80% to 95% being singletons. This TCR was recovered from a human donor in good health. The specimen was CD4+ T cells sorted from blood. This chain connects TRBV7-9 to TRBJ1-1; D is unclear. The CDR3 sequence is CASTPSPGLVAFF. The CDR3 nucleotides read TGTGCCAGCACCCCTTCCCCCGGGCTGGTAGCTTTCTTT. Supplemented by reference TRBV7-9 and TRBJ1-1, the full variable domain reads DTGVSQNPRHKITKRGQNVTFRCDPISEHNRLYWYRQTLGQGPEFLTYFQNEAQLEKSRLLSDRFSAERPKGSFSTLEIQRTEQGDSAMYLCASTPSPGLVAFFGQGTRLTVV.